The 6 T cell receptor beta chains in this list originate from one sample, sequenced in a study of T cells in localized non-small cell lung cancer. Sequencing used immunoSEQ multiplex PCR; TCRdb keeps in-frame clones, though not all of them. This table has 25,000 to 30,000 clones, approximately 90% appearing once. The source material was peripheral blood, sampled before any cancer treatment. The receptor set was obtained from a female donor aged 60 or older with stage III squamous cell lung carcinoma.

The genes are TRBV20-1 and TRBJ2-7; 7 nucleotides match TRBD1. Germline CDR1 DFQATT, CDR2 SNEGSKA (reference sequence). The CDR3 contains 11 residues. The J segment lost 5 bases and the V segment lost 6 bases, leaving 4 bases of the junction unmatched. The CDR3 DNA reads as TGCAGTGCGACAGGGTCCCACGAGCAGTACTTC. Translated, it gives CSATGSHEQYF.

The V and J genes are TRBV15 and TRBJ2-3, with D tentatively TRBD2 (6 bases). The length of the CDR3 is 16 residues. Germline assignment: CDR1 LNHNV and CDR2 YYDKDF (reference sequence). V was shortened by 2 bases and J by 4 bases, with 16 bases between the two germline ends. CDR3 nucleotides: TGTGCCACCAGCAGAAACCCCGGGACTGTATCAGATACGCAGTATTTT. This encodes CATSRNPGTVSDTQYF.

The chain is built from TRBV4-1 and TRBJ2-5, with TRBD1 matching 8 bases. The better agreement between TRBJ2-7 and the DNA end casts doubt on the J call. The CDR3 length is 15 residues. Germline values: CDR1 MGHRA, CDR2 YSYEKL. CDR3 in DNA: TGCGCCAGCAGCCAAGCAGGGGGCCTCTCCTACGAGCAGTACTTC. Translated: CASSQAGGLSYEQYF.

CDR3 region: CASSLPGNEQFF. Here the CDR3 DNA reads TGCGCCAGCAGCTTGCCCGGGAATGAGCAGTTCTTC. The rearrangement uses TRBV5-1 and TRBJ2-1; D not certain. V was cut by 1 base and J by 7 bases, with 6 bases left in between. The CDR3 length is 12 residues. Per the germline V gene, CDR1 is SGHRS and CDR2 is YFSETQ.

The rearrangement joins TRBV11-3 to TRBJ2-3; the match to TRBD1 covers 9 bases. The V segment lost 5 bases and the J segment 3 bases; nucleotides outside the gene matches: 12. The CDR3 consists of 17 residues. CDR1 and CDR2 from the germline V gene are SGHNT and YENEEA. The CDR3 protein is CASSVAGTGRGTDTQYF. DNA of the CDR3: TGTGCCAGCAGCGTCGCCGGGACAGGGCGAGGGACAGATACGCAGTATTTT.

The chain employs TRBV28 and TRBJ1-2; D gene uncertain. The CDR3 covers 11 residues. With 11 bases removed from V and 8 bases from J, the gap between germline ends came to 15 bases. CDR1 is MDHEN and CDR2 is SYDVKM in the germline V gene. The CDR3 is CACLAVHGYTF. The CDR3 DNA is TGTGCCTGCTTGGCGGTACACGGCTACACCTTC.